Listed here is a single T cell receptor beta chain. The antigen is unknown. The data derive from a study of graft-versus-host responses after intestinal transplantation. Study as a whole: After anti-thymocyte globulin induction, recipients took tacrolimus and steroids for three to four years. Findings and caveats of the study: With peak circulating GvH clone levels came an association with early post-transplant HvG declines.

Here immunoSEQ multiplex PCR was the method, and the copy in TCRdb shows in-frame clones only, minus some. The sample holds approximately 100,000 clones; 85% to 90% are singletons and the top ten take less than 0.12%. V was shortened by 1 base and J by 3 bases, with 13 bases between the two germline ends. This CDR3 spans 15 amino acids. Germline CDR1 reads SEHNR; CDR2 reads FQNEAQ (reference sequence). The input for sequencing was unstimulated CD4+ T cells sorted from spleen or lymph node cells, taken before intestinal transplant. The TCR originated in a human donor who received an intestinal transplant. The rearrangement joins TRBV7-9 to TRBJ2-7; a weak D match, TRBD2 (6 bases). CDR3 coding DNA: TGTGCCAGCAGCTTAGTACCGGGACTCCGCTACGAGCAGTACTTC. Translated, it gives CASSLVPGLRYEQYF.